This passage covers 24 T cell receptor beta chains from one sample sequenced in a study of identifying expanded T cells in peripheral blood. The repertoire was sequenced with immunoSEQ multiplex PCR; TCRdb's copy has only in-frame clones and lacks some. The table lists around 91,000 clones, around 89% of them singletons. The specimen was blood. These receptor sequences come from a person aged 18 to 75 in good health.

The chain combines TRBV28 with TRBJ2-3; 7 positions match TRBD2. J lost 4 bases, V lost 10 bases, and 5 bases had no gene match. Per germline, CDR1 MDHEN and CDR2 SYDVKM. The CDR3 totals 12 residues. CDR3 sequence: CATNGGSDTQYF. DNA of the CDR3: TGTGCCACCAACGGGGGGTCAGATACGCAGTATTTT.

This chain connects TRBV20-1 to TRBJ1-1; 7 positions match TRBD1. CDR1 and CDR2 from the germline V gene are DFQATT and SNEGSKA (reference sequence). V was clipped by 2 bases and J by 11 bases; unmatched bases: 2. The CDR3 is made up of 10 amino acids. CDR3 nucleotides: TGCAGTGCTAGAAGGGGGCACGCTTTCTTT. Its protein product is CSARRGHAFF.

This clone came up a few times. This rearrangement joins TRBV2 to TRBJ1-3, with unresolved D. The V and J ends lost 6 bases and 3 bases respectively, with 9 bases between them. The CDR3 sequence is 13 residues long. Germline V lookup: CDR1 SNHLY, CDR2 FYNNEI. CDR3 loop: CASRARLGNTIYF. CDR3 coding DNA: TGTGCCAGCAGGGCTAGACTTGGAAACACCATATATTTT.

The CDR3 is CASSLAVAYEQYF. CDR3 coding DNA: TGTGCCAGTAGCCTAGCGGTAGCCTACGAGCAGTACTTC. The V and J genes are TRBV19 and TRBJ2-7, with TRBD2 matching over 7 bases. V lost 6 bases and J lost 2; bases outside the gene matches: 4. This CDR3 comprises 13 residues. Germline assignment: CDR1 LNHDA and CDR2 SQIVND (reference sequence).

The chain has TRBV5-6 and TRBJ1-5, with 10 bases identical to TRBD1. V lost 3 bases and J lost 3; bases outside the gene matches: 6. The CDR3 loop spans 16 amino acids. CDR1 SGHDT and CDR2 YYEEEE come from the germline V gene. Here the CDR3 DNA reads TGTGCCAGCAGCTACGGGACAGGGGCATTCAATCAGCCCCAGCATTTT. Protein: CASSYGTGAFNQPQHF. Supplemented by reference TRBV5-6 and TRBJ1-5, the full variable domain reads DAGVTQSPTHLIKTRGQQVTLRCSPKSGHDTVSWYQQALGQGPQFIFQYYEEEERQRGNFPDRFSGHQFPNYSSELNVNALLLGDSALYLCASSYGTGAFNQPQHFGDGTRLSIL.

CDR3 nucleotides: TGTGCCAGCAGTTTAGAGGGGACCTACGAGCAGTACTTC. Encoded protein: CASSLEGTYEQYF. The chain has TRBV27 and TRBJ2-7; the D call may be TRBD1 or TRBD2 (5 bases each). Germline CDR1 MNHEY, CDR2 SMNVEV (reference sequence). V was shortened by 2 bases and J by 2 bases, with 7 bases between the two germline ends. The CDR3 length is 13 residues.

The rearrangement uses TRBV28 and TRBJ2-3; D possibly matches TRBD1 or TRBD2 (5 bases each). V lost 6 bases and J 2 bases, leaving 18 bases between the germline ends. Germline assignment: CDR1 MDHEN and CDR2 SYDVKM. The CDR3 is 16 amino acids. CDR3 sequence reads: CASSPLRDQLTDTQYF. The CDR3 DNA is TGTGCCAGCAGCCCCCTCCGGGACCAACTCACAGATACGCAGTATTTT.

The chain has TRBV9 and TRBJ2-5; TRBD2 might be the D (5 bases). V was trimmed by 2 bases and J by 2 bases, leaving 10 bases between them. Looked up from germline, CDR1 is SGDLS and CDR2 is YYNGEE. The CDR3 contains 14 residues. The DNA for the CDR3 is TGTGCCAGCAGCGTCGGCGGACTGCAAGAGACCCAGTACTTC. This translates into CASSVGGLQETQYF.

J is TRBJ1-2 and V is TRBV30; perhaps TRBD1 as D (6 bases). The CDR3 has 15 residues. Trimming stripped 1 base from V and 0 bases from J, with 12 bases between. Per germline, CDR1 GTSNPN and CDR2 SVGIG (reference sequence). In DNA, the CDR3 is TGTGCCTGGAGTGGAAGGGACATGACTAACTATGGCTACACCTTC. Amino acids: CAWSGRDMTNYGYTF.

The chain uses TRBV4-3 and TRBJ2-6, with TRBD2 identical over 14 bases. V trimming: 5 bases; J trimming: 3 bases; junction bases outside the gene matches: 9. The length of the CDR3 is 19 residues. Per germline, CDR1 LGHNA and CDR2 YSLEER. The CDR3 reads CASSKGGLAGVFGANVLTF. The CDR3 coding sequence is TGCGCCAGCAGCAAAGGGGGACTAGCGGGAGTATTTGGGGCCAACGTCCTGACTTTC.

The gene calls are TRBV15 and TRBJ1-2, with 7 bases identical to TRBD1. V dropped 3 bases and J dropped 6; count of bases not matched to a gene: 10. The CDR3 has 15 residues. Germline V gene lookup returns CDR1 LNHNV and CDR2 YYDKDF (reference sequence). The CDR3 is CATSSGGVRGNGYTF. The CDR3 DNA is TGTGCCACCAGCAGCGGGGGCGTCAGGGGGAATGGCTACACCTTC.

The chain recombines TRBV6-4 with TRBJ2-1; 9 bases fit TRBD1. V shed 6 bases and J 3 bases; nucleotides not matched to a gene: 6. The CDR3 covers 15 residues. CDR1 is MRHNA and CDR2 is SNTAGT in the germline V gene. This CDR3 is CASSAGTGSYNEQFF. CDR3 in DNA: TGTGCCAGCAGCGCTGGGACAGGGAGCTACAATGAGCAGTTCTTC.

The CDR3 spells CASSVGGTGYSNQPQHF. CDR3 DNA sequence: TGTGCCAGCAGTGTAGGTGGGACAGGATATAGCAATCAGCCCCAGCATTTT. The rearrangement joins TRBV2 to TRBJ1-5; 8 nucleotides line up with TRBD1. Trimming at V came to 4 bases and at J to 0 bases, leaving 8 bases not matched to a gene. Per the germline V gene, CDR1 is SNHLY and CDR2 is FYNNEI. CDR3 size: 17 residues.

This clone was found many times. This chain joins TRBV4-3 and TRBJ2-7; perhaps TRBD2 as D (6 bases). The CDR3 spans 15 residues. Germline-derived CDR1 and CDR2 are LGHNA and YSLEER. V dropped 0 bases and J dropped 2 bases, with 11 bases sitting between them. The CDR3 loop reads CASSQEWASAYEQYF. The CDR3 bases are TGCGCCAGCAGCCAAGAGTGGGCTAGCGCCTACGAGCAGTACTTC.

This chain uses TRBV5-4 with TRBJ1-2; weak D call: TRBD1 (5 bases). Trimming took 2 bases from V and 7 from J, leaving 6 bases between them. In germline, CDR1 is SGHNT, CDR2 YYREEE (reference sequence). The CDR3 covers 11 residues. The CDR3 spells CASSFGAGYTF. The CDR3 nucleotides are TGTGCCAGCAGCTTCGGGGCTGGCTACACCTTC.

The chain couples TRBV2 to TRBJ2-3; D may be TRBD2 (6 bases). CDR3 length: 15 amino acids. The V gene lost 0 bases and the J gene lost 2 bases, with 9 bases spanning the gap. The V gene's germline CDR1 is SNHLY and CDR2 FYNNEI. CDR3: CASSEAGTSTDTQYF. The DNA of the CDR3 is TGTGCCAGCAGTGAAGCGGGGACTTCCACAGATACGCAGTATTTT.

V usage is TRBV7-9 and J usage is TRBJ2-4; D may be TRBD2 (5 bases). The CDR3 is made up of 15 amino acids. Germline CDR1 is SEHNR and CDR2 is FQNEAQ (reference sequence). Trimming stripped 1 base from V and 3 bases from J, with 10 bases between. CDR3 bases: TGTGCCAGCAGCTTAGAAGGAGGCCTCAAAAACATTCAGTACTTC. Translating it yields CASSLEGGLKNIQYF.

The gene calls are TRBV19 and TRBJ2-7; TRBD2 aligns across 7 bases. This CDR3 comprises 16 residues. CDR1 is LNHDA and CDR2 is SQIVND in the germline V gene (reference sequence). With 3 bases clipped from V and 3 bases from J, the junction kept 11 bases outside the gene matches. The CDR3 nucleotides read TGTGCCAGTAGTATCGCGGGAGCCGCCGCTGTCTACGAGCAGTACTTC. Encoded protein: CASSIAGAAAVYEQYF.

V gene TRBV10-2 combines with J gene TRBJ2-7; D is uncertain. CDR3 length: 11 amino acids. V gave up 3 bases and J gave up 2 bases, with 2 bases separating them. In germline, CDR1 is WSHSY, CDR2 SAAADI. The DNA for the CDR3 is TGCGCCAGCAGTGACACCTACGAGCAGTACTTC. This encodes CASSDTYEQYF.

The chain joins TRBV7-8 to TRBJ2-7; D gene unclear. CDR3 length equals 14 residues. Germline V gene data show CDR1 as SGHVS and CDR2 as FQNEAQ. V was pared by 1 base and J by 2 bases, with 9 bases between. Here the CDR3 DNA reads TGTGCCAGCAGCTTAGGGGGAATCGCCTACGAGCAGTACTTC. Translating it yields CASSLGGIAYEQYF.

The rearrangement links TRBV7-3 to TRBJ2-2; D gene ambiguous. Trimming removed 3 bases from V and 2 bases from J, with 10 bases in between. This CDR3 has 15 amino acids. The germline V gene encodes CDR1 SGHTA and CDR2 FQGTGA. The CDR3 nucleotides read TGTGCCAGCAGCTTGTCCGGGCCTAACACCGGGGAGCTGTTTTTT. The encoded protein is CASSLSGPNTGELFF.

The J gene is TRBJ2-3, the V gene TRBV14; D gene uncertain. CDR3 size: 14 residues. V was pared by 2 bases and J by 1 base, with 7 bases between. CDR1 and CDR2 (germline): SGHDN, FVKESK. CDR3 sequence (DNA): TGTGCCAGCAGCCAAACCCTTGGCACAGATACGCAGTATTTT. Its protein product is CASSQTLGTDTQYF. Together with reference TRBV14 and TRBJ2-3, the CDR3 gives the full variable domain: EAGVTQFPSHSVIEKGQTVTLRCDPISGHDNLYWYRRVMGKEIKFLLHFVKESKQDESGMPNNRFLAERTGGTYSTLKVQPAELEDSGVYFCASSQTLGTDTQYFGPGTRLTVL.

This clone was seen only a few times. The CDR3 loop is CAWASTYEQFF. The CDR3 DNA follows: TGTGCCTGGGCTAGTACCTATGAGCAGTTCTTC. The rearrangement uses TRBV30 and TRBJ2-1, with no clear D. V dropped 5 bases and J dropped 8 bases, with 10 bases sitting between them. The CDR3 contains 11 residues. Per germline, CDR1 GTSNPN and CDR2 SVGIG (reference sequence).

The CDR3 here is CAWSVLRQGIYGYTF. The CDR3 DNA is TGTGCCTGGAGTGTACTGCGACAGGGGATCTATGGCTACACCTTC. The V and J genes are TRBV30 and TRBJ1-2; 8 bases map to TRBD1. The CDR3 loop spans 15 amino acids. Germline V gives CDR1 GTSNPN, CDR2 SVGIG (reference sequence). The J segment lost 4 bases and the V segment lost 0 bases, leaving 7 bases of the junction unmatched.